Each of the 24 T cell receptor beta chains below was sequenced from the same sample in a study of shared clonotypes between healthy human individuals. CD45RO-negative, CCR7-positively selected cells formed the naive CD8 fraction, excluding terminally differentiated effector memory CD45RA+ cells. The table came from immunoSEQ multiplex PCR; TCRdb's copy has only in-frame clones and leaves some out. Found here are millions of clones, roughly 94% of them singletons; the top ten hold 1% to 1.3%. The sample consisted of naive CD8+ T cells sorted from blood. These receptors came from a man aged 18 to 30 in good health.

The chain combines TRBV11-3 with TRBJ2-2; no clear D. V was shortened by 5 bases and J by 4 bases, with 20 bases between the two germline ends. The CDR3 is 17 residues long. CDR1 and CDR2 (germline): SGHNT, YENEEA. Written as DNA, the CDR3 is TGTGCCAGCAGCCAAGCCACGGGCCCTGCCAGCACCGGGGAGCTGTTTTTT. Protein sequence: CASSQATGPASTGELFF.

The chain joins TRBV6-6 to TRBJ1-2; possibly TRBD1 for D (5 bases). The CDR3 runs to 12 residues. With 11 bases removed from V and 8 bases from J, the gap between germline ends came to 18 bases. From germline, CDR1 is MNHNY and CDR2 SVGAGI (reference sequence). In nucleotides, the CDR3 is TGTGCCTCAGGGCCCGCGGGGAAGGGCTACACCTTC. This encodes CASGPAGKGYTF.

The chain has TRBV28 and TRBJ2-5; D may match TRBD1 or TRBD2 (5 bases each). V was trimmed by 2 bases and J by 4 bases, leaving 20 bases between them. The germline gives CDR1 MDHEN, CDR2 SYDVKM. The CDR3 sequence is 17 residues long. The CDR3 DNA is TGTGCCAGCAGTTTAGAGCCAGTGGTCGGGGCCGGAGAGACCCAGTACTTC. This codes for CASSLEPVVGAGETQYF. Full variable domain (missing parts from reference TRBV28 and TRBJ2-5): DVKVTQSSRYLVKRTGEKVFLECVQDMDHENMFWYRQDPGLGLRLIYFSYDVKMKEKGDIPEGYSVSREKKERFSLILESASTNQTSMYLCASSLEPVVGAGETQYFGPGTRLLVL.

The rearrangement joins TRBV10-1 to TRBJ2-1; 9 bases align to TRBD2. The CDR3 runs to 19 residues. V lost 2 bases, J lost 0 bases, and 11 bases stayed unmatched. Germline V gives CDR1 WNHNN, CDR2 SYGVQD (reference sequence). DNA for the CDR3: TGCGCCAGCAGTGAGAGTCCGCTAGCGGGACGATTCTCCTACAATGAGCAGTTCTTC. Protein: CASSESPLAGRFSYNEQFF.

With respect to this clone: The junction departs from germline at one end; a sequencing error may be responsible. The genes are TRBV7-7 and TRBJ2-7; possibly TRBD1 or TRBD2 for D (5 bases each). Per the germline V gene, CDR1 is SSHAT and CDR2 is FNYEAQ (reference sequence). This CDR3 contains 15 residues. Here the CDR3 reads CASSMPKRGAYEQYF. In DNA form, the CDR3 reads TGTGCTAGCAGCATGCCCAAGAGGGGAGCCTACGAGCAGTACTTC.

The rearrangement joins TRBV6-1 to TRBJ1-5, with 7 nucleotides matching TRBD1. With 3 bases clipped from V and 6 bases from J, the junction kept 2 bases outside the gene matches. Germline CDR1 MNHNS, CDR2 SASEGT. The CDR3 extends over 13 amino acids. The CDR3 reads CASSDWTGQPQHF. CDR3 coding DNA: TGTGCCAGCAGTGATTGGACAGGTCAGCCCCAGCATTTT.

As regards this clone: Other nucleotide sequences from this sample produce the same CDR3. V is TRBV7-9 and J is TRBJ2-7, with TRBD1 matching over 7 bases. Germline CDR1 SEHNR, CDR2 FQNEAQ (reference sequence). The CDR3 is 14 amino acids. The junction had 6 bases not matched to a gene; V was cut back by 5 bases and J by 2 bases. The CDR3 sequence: CASSLTGTAYEQYF. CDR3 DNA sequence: TGTGCCAGCAGCCTCACCGGGACAGCCTACGAGCAGTACTTC.

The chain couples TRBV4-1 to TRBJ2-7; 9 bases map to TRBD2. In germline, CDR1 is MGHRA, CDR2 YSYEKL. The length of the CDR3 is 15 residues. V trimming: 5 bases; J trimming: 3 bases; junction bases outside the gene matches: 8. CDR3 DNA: TGCGCCAGCAGCGACCGGACTAGCGAGATCTACGAGCAGTACTTC. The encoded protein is CASSDRTSEIYEQYF.

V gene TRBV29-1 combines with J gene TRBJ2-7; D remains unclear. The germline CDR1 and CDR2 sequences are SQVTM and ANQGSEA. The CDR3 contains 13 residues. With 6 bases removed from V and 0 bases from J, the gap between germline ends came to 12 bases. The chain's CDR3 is CSVQAPSSYEQYF. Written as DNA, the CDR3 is TGCAGCGTGCAGGCTCCTTCCTCCTACGAGCAGTACTTC.

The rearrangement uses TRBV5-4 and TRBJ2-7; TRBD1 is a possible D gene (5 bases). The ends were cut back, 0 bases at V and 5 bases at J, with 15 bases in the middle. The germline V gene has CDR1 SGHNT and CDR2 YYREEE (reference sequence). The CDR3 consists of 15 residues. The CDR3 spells CASSLGGEDLHEQYF. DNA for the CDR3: TGTGCCAGCAGCTTGGGGGGCGAGGACCTCCACGAGCAGTACTTC.

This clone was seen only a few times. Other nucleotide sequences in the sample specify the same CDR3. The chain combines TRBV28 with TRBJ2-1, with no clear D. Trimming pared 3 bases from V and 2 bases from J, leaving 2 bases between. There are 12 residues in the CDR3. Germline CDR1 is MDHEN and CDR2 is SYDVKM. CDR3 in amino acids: CASSFAYNEQFF. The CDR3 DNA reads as TGTGCCAGCAGTTTCGCCTACAATGAGCAGTTCTTC.

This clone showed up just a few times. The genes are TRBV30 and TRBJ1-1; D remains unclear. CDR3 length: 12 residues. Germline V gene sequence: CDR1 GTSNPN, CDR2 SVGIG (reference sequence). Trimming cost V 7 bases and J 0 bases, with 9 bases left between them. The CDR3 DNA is TGTGCCTTACAGAGCATGAACACTGAAGCTTTCTTT. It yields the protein CALQSMNTEAFF.

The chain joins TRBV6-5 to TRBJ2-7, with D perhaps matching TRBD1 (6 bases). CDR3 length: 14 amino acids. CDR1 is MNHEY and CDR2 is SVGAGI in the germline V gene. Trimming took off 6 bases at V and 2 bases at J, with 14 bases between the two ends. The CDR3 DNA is TGTGCCAGCAGGTTTGATACAGGGACCTACGAGCAGTACTTC. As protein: CASRFDTGTYEQYF.

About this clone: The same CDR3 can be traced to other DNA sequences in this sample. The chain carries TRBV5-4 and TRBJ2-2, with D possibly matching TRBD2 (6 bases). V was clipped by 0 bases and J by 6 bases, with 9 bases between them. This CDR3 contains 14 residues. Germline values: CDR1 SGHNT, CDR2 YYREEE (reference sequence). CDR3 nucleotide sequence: TGTGCCAGCAGCTTGGTGGGGGGACCCGGGGAGCTGTTTTTT. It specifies CASSLVGGPGELFF.

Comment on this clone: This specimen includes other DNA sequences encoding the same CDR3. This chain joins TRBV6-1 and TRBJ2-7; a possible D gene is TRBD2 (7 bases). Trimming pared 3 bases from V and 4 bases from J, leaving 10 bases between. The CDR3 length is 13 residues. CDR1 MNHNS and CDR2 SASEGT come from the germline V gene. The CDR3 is CASSERGRYEQYF. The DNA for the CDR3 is TGTGCCAGCAGTGAGCGGGGGCGATACGAGCAGTACTTC.

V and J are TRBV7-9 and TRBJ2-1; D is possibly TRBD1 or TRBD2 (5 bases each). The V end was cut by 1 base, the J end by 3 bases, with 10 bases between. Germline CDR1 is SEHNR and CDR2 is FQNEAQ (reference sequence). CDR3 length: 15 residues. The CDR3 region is CASSLGGMDYNEQFF. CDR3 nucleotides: TGTGCCAGCAGCTTAGGGGGGATGGACTACAATGAGCAGTTCTTC.

CDR3 coding DNA: TGTGCCAGCAGTTCGAATGGGGGGACCTACGAGCAGTACTTC. Translated: CASSSNGGTYEQYF. The chain employs TRBV7-2 and TRBJ2-7; TRBD2 is a possible D gene (6 bases). Trimming shortened V by 6 bases and J by 2 bases, and 14 bases separated the two germline ends. The CDR3 is made up of 14 amino acids. Germline CDR1 and CDR2: SGHTA and FQGNSA.

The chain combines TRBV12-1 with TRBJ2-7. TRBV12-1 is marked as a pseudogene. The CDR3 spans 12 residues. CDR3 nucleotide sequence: TGTGCCAGCAGCTACCCCTTTTGCGAGCAGTACTTC. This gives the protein CASSYPFCEQYF.

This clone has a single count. The CDR3 sequence: CASSQRDSPVETQYF. CDR3 sequence (DNA): TGCGCCAGCAGCCAGAGGGACAGTCCTGTGGAGACCCAGTACTTC. The chain couples TRBV4-1 to TRBJ2-5; 7 bases are shared with TRBD1. The germline CDR1 and CDR2 sequences are MGHRA and YSYEKL. J gave up 5 bases and V 3 bases, and 9 bases lay outside the gene matches. The CDR3 contains 15 residues.

The CDR3 DNA reads as TGTGCCAGCAGCGCCGGGACTAGCGGGTACAATGAGCAGTTCTTC. Protein: CASSAGTSGYNEQFF. The V gene is TRBV5-6, the J gene TRBJ2-1; 12 positions agree with TRBD2. The ends lost 4 bases at V and 4 bases at J; junction bases unmatched: 3. There are 15 residues in the CDR3. CDR1 and CDR2 (germline): SGHDT, YYEEEE.

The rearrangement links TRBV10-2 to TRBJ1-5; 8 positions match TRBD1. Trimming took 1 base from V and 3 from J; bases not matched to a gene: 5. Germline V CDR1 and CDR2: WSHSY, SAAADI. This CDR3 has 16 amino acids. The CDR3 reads CASSEFPDRDNQPQHF. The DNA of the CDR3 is TGCGCCAGCAGTGAGTTCCCGGACAGGGACAATCAGCCCCAGCATTTT.

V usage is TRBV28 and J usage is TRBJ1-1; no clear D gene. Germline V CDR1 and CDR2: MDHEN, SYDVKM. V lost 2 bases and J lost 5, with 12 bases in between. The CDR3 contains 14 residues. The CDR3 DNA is TGTGCCAGCAGTTTAGTCCAATCCTGGACTGAAGCTTTCTTT. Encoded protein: CASSLVQSWTEAFF.

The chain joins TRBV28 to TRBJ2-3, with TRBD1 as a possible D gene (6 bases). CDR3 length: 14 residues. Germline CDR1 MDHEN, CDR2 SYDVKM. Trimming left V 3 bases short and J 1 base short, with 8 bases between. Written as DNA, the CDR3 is TGTGCCAGCAGTTTTTCAGGGGGCACAGATACGCAGTATTTT. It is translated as CASSFSGGTDTQYF.

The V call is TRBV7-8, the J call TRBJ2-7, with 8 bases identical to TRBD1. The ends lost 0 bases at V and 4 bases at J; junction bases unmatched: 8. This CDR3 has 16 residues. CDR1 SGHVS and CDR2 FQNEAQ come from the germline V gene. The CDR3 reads CASSLARTGGDYEQYF. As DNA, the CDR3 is TGTGCCAGCAGCTTAGCGCGAACAGGGGGAGATTACGAGCAGTACTTC.